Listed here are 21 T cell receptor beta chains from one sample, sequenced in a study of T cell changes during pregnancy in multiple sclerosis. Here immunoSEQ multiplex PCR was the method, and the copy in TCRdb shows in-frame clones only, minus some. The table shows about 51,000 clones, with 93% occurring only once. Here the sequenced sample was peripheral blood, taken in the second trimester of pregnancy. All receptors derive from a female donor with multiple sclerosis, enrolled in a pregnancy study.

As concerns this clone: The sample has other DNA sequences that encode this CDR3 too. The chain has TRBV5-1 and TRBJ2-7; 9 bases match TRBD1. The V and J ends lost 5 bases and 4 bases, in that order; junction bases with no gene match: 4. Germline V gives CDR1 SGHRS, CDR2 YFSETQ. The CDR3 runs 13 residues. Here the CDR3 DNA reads TGCGCCAGCAGACGGACAGGGGTGTACGAGCAGTACTTC. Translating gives CASRRTGVYEQYF.

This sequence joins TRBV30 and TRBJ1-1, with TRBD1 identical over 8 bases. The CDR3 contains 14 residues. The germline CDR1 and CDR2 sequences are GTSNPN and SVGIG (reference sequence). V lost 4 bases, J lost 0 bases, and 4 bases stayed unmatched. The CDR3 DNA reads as TGTGCCTGGACAGCAGGGGGCTTGAACACTGAAGCTTTCTTT. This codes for CAWTAGGLNTEAFF.

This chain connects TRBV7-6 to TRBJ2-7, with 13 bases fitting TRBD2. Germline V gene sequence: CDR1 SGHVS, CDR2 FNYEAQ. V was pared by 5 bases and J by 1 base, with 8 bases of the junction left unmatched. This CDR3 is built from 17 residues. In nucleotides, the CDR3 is TGTGCCAGCAGCCCAAGACTAGCGGGAGGCCCATCCTACGAGCAGTACTTC. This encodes CASSPRLAGGPSYEQYF.

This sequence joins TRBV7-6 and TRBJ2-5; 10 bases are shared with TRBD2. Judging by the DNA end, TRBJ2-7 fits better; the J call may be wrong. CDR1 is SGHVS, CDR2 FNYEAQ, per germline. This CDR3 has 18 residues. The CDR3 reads CASSLDSGLAANSYEQYF. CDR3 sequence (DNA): TGTGCCAGCAGCTTAGATTCCGGACTAGCGGCCAATTCCTACGAGCAGTACTTC.

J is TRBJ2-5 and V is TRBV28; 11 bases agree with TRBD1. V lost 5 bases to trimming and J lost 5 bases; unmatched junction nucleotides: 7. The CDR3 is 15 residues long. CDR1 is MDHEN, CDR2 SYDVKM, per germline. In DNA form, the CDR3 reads TGTGCCAGCAGTCACACCGGGACAGGGGGGGAGACCCAGTACTTC. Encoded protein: CASSHTGTGGETQYF.

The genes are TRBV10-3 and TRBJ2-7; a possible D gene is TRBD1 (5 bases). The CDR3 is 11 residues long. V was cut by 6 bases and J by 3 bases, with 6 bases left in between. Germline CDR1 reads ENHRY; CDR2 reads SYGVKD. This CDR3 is CAIRDSYEQYF. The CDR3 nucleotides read TGTGCCATCAGAGACAGCTACGAGCAGTACTTC.

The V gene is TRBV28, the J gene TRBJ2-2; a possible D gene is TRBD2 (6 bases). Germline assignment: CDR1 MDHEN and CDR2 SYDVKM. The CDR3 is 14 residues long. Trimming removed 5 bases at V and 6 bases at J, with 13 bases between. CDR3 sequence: CASSPVGGAGELFF. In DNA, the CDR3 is TGTGCCAGCAGTCCAGTAGGAGGGGCCGGGGAGCTGTTTTTT.

The CDR3 sequence: CAWSELGRGLDEQYF. The CDR3 coding sequence is TGTGCCTGGAGTGAGTTGGGCAGGGGTTTGGACGAGCAGTACTTC. The genes are TRBV30 and TRBJ2-7; TRBD1 might be the D (6 bases). The CDR3 spans 15 residues. Trimming took off 1 base at V and 5 bases at J, with 18 bases between the two ends. Germline CDR1 reads GTSNPN; CDR2 reads SVGIG (reference sequence).

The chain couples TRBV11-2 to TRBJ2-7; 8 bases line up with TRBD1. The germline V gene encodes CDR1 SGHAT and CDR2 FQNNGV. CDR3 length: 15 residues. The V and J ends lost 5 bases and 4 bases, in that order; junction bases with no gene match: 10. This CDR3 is CASSLGTGSRYEQYF. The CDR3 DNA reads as TGTGCCAGCAGCCTCGGGACAGGATCTAGGTACGAGCAGTACTTC.

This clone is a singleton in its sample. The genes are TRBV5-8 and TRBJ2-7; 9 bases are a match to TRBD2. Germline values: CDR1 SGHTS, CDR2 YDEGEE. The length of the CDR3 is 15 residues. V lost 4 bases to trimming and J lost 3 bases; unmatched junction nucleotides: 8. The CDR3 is CASSQGLALGYEQYF. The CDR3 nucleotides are TGTGCCAGCAGCCAGGGACTAGCTCTGGGCTACGAGCAGTACTTC.

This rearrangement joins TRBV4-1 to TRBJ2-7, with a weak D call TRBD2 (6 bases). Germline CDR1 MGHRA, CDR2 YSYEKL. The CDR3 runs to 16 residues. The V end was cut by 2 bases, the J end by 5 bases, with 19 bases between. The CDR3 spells CASSQLASREQDEQYF. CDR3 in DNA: TGCGCCAGCAGCCAACTAGCGTCCAGGGAGCAGGACGAGCAGTACTTC.

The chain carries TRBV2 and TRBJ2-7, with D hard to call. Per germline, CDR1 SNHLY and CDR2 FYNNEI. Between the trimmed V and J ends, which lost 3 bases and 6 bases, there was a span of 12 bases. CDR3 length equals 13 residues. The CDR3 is CASSDQAFGEQYF. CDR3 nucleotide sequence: TGTGCCAGCAGTGACCAAGCGTTCGGCGAGCAGTACTTC.

The CDR3 reads CASSSARETQYF. DNA for the CDR3: TGTGCCAGCAGCTCCGCCAGGGAGACCCAGTACTTC. V is TRBV28 and J is TRBJ2-5; no clear D gene. The CDR3 has 12 amino acids. Deletions cut 6 bases from V and 5 bases from J, with 10 bases between. Germline V lookup: CDR1 MDHEN, CDR2 SYDVKM.

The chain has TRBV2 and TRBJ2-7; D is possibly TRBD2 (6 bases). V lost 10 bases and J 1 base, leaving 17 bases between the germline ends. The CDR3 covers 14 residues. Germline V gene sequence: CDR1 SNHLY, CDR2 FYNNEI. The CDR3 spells CATGAGRTSYEQYF. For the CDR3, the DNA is TGTGCCACCGGAGCGGGCCGAACTTCCTACGAGCAGTACTTC.

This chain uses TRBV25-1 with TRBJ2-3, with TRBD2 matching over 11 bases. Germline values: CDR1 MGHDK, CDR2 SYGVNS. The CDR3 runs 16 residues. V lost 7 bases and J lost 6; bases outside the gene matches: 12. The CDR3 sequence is CASTVRIAGGRDTQYF. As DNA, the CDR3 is TGTGCCAGCACTGTAAGAATAGCGGGAGGGCGGGATACGCAGTATTTT.

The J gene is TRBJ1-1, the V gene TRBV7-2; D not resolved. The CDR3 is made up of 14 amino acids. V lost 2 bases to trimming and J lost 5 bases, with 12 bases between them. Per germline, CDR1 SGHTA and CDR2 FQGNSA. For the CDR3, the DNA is TGTGCCAGCAGCTTAAGTCCGGGAGCGACTGAAGCTTTCTTT. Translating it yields CASSLSPGATEAFF.

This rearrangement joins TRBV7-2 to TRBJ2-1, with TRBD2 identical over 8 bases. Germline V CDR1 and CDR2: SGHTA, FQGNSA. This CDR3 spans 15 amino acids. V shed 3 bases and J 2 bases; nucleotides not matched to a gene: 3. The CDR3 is CASSLSGGTYNEQFF. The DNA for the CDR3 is TGTGCCAGCAGCTTGTCGGGGGGGACCTACAATGAGCAGTTCTTC.

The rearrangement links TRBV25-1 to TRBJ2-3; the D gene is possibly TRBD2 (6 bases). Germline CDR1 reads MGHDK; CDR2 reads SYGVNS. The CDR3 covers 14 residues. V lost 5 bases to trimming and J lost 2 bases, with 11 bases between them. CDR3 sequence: CASSQSGSTDTQYF. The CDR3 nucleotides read TGTGCCAGCAGTCAAAGCGGGTCCACAGATACGCAGTATTTT.

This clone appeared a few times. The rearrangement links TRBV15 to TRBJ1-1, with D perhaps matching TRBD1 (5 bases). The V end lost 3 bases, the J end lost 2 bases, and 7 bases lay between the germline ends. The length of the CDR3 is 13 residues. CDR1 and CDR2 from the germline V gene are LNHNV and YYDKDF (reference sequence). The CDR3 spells CATSRTENTEAFF. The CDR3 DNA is TGTGCCACCAGCAGGACAGAAAACACTGAAGCTTTCTTT.

CDR3 protein: CASSRSGPFTGELFF. The CDR3 DNA sequence: TGTGCCAGCAGCCGGAGCGGGCCCTTCACCGGGGAGCTGTTTTTT. V is TRBV6-5 and J is TRBJ2-2; D is possibly TRBD2 (6 bases). The CDR3 sequence is 15 residues long. Germline V lookup: CDR1 MNHEY, CDR2 SVGAGI. V dropped 6 bases and J dropped 4 bases, with 15 bases sitting between them.

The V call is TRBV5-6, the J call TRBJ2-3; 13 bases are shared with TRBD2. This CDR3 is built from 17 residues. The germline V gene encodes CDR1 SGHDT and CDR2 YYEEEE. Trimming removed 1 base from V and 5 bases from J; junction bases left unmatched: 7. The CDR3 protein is CASSLSVLAGGKDTQYF. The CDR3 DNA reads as TGTGCCAGCAGCTTGTCAGTACTAGCGGGAGGGAAAGATACGCAGTATTTT.